This is a list of T cell receptor beta chains from one sample in a study of radiation and T cells in renal cell carcinoma. Method: immunoSEQ multiplex PCR; TCRdb's copy keeps in-frame clones and lacks some. The sample has some 100,000 clones; around 84% are singletons. The sample here was blood, taken from a patient whose treatment included radiotherapy and nephrectomy. The receptors shown here come from a man between 60 and 75 years old with renal cell carcinoma. The CDR3 runs from the conserved cysteine through the conserved F or W. D genes are given only for firm matches. Clone size is given for some rows only: seen once, a few or many times, or a class if the clone is expanded.

CDR3	DNA	D	V	size	J
CASSYPNGQGLETQYF	TGTGCCAGCAGTTACCCTAACGGACAGGGTTTGGAGACCCAGTACTTC	TRBD1	TRBV6-6	NA	TRBJ2-5
CASRLDRVYEKLFF	TGTGCCAGCAGGTTAGACAGGGTTTATGAAAAACTGTTTTTT	TRBD1	TRBV6-1	NA	TRBJ1-4
CASSYTTSGSTGELFF	TGCGCCAGCAGCTACACGACTAGCGGGAGTACCGGGGAGCTGTTTTTT	TRBD2	TRBV5-1	NA	TRBJ2-2
CSVSYGQSNEQFF	TGCAGCGTTTCTTACGGACAGTCCAATGAGCAGTTCTTC	NA	TRBV29-1	NA	TRBJ2-1
CASSLAGGRVEQYF	TGTGCCAGCAGCCTAGCGGGAGGGAGGGTCGAGCAGTACTTC	TRBD2	TRBV4-2	NA	TRBJ2-7
CASSLVSGRATDTQYF	TGTGCCAGCAGCTTAGTCAGCGGGAGGGCCACAGATACGCAGTATTTT	TRBD2	TRBV7-9	NA	TRBJ2-3
CASSPRGSLGEQYF	TGTGCCAGCTCACCAAGAGGGAGTTTGGGGGAGCAGTACTTC	NA	TRBV18	NA	TRBJ2-7
CASSGYRLRVGYTF	TGTGCCAGCAGCGGCTACAGGTTGAGGGTGGGCTACACCTTC	NA	TRBV9	NA	TRBJ1-2
CASSLSGANVLTF	TGTGCCAGCTCCCTCTCTGGGGCCAACGTCCTGACTTTC	NA	TRBV6-4	NA	TRBJ2-6
CATSRDQMVSNQPQHF	TGTGCCACCAGCAGAGATCAGATGGTCAGCAATCAGCCCCAGCATTTT	NA	TRBV15	NA	TRBJ1-5
CASSPGQGARNEQFF	TGTGCCAGCAGCCCTGGACAGGGGGCAAGGAATGAGCAGTTCTTC	TRBD1	TRBV7-9	NA	TRBJ2-1
CASSLGKNTEAFF	TGTGCCAGCAGCTTAGGCAAGAACACTGAAGCTTTCTTT	NA	TRBV7-9	few	TRBJ1-1
CASNDPGLNTEAFF	TGTGCCAGTAATGATCCGGGCCTGAACACTGAAGCTTTCTTT	NA	TRBV19	NA	TRBJ1-1
CASSKTGTAYEQYF	TGTGCCAGCAGCAAAACCGGGACGGCCTACGAGCAGTACTTC	NA	TRBV14	NA	TRBJ2-7
CASSFPPTPPNIQYF	TGTGCCAGCAGTTTCCCCCCCACGCCACCAAACATTCAGTACTTC	NA	TRBV27	NA	TRBJ2-4
CASSPGLPGPYGYTF	TGTGCCAGCAGCCCGGGGCTGCCCGGTCCCTATGGCTACACCTTC	NA	TRBV7-9	NA	TRBJ1-2
CASSLDFAGNQPQHF	TGTGCCAGCAGTTTGGACTTTGCGGGAAATCAGCCCCAGCATTTT	NA	TRBV27	NA	TRBJ1-5
CACQERTPSGANVLTF	TGTGCCTGTCAGGAGAGGACTCCCTCTGGGGCCAACGTCCTGACTTTC	NA	TRBV30	NA	TRBJ2-6
CASSPGGNLAKNIQYF	TGTGCCAGCAGCCCGGGAGGGAACTTAGCCAAAAACATTCAGTACTTC	TRBD2	TRBV11-3	NA	TRBJ2-4
CASRSREGRGSYEQYF	TGTGCCAGTAGGTCCCGGGAGGGCCGGGGCTCCTACGAGCAGTACTTC	TRBD2	TRBV19	NA	TRBJ2-7
CASSPSGTSYEQYF	TGTGCCAGCAGCCCGAGCGGGACCTCCTACGAGCAGTACTTC	TRBD2	TRBV9	NA	TRBJ2-7
CASSLERRRNNEQFF	TGCGCCAGCAGCTTGGAGCGTCGGCGTAACAATGAGCAGTTCTTC	NA	TRBV5-1	NA	TRBJ2-1
CASRNGASSNQPQHF	TGTGCCAGCAGGAATGGAGCGAGTAGCAATCAGCCCCAGCATTTT	NA	TRBV6-1	few	TRBJ1-5
CASSAYGGFYGYTF	TGTGCCAGCAGCGCGTATGGGGGTTTCTATGGCTACACCTTC	NA	TRBV27	NA	TRBJ1-2
CAWTRDRGGGNTIYF	TGTGCCTGGACTAGGGACAGGGGTGGTGGAAACACCATATATTTT	TRBD1	TRBV30	NA	TRBJ1-3
CASRAAGANYEQYF	TGTGCCAGCAGGGCGGCGGGGGCGAACTACGAGCAGTACTTC	NA	TRBV27	NA	TRBJ2-7
CASSERLYNEQFF	TGTGCCAGCAGTGAAAGGCTTTACAATGAGCAGTTCTTC	NA	TRBV2	NA	TRBJ2-1
CASSGHQVGAGRGNEQFF	TGCGCCAGCAGTGGCCATCAGGTTGGAGCGGGAAGGGGCAATGAGCAGTTCTTC	TRBD2	TRBV10-1	NA	TRBJ2-1
CASSIDSGAQDYGYTF	TGTGCCAGTAGTATTGACAGCGGAGCTCAGGACTATGGCTACACCTTC	NA	TRBV19	NA	TRBJ1-2
CASSVEYGGSGGYTF	TGTGCCAGCAGCGTAGAGTATGGGGGAAGCGGTGGCTACACCTTC	NA	TRBV9	few	TRBJ1-2
CASSFGSTNYGYTF	TGCGCCAGCAGCTTCGGATCCACTAACTATGGCTACACCTTC	NA	TRBV5-1	NA	TRBJ1-2
CASSLATGTGELFF	TGTGCCAGCAGCTTAGCAACAGGGACCGGGGAGCTGTTTTTT	NA	TRBV7-2	NA	TRBJ2-2
CASSRNTGSQETQYF	TGCGCCAGCAGTCGGAATACAGGGAGCCAAGAGACCCAGTACTTC	NA	TRBV5-1	NA	TRBJ2-5
CASSVLLNTEAFF	TGTGCCAGCAGTGTCCTCTTGAACACTGAAGCTTTCTTT	NA	TRBV28	NA	TRBJ1-1
CASSERGQHTDTQYF	TGTGCCAGCAGTGAAAGAGGACAGCACACAGATACGCAGTATTTT	NA	TRBV6-1	NA	TRBJ2-3
CASSHSGGPYNEQFF	TGTGCCAGCTCCCACTCGGGAGGGCCCTACAATGAGCAGTTCTTC	TRBD2	TRBV6-5	NA	TRBJ2-1
CASSLVRGEQFF	TGTGCCAGCAGCTTAGTTAGGGGTGAGCAGTTCTTC	NA	TRBV7-2	NA	TRBJ2-1
CASSWDGRSNQPQHF	TGTGCCAGTAGTTGGGACGGAAGATCCAATCAGCCCCAGCATTTT	NA	TRBV19	NA	TRBJ1-5
CSVEGRSYEQYF	TGCAGCGTTGAGGGGCGATCCTACGAGCAGTACTTC	NA	TRBV29-1	once	TRBJ2-7
CASSLSPLRAGASSGNTIYF	TGTGCCAGCAGCTTGTCTCCTCTTAGAGCAGGGGCGAGCTCTGGAAACACCATATATTTT	NA	TRBV5-5	NA	TRBJ1-3
CASSKVTPDTQYF	TGTGCCAGCAGCAAAGTGACCCCAGATACGCAGTATTTT	NA	TRBV21-1	NA	TRBJ2-3
CASSSLGSRETQYF	TGTGCCAGCAGTTCCCTTGGGAGCCGGGAGACCCAGTACTTC	NA	TRBV6-5	NA	TRBJ2-5
CASSLGGLAGTQQFF	TGTGCCAGCAGCTTAGGGGGACTAGCGGGGACGCAGCAGTTCTTC	TRBD2	TRBV7-8	NA	TRBJ2-1
CASSFLAGAHDEQFF	TGTGCCAGCAGTTTTTTAGCGGGAGCCCACGATGAGCAGTTCTTC	TRBD2	TRBV27	NA	TRBJ2-1
CASSRAGGTRREQYF	TGTGCCAGCAGCCGGGCGGGCGGCACTAGGAGGGAGCAGTACTTC	NA	TRBV5-3	NA	TRBJ2-7
CASSVGVTGVETQYF	TGTGCCAGCAGCGTAGGGGTAACAGGGGTAGAGACCCAGTACTTC	TRBD1	TRBV9	NA	TRBJ2-5
CASSELPNTEAFF	TGTGCCAGCAGTGAACTTCCGAACACTGAAGCTTTCTTT	NA	TRBV2	NA	TRBJ1-1
CASGLGGADTQYF	TGTGCTAGTGGTTTGGGCGGGGCAGATACGCAGTATTTT	NA	TRBV12-5	NA	TRBJ2-3
CASSEGGFSNQPQHF	TGTGCCAGCAGTGAAGGAGGTTTTAGCAATCAGCCCCAGCATTTT	NA	TRBV6-1	NA	TRBJ1-5
CASSVGSGSVDEQYF	TGTGCCAGCAGCGTAGGGAGCGGCTCAGTGGACGAGCAGTACTTC	NA	TRBV9	once	TRBJ2-7
CAVGGVAFTYEQYF	TGTGCCGTGGGAGGGGTCGCTTTCACCTACGAGCAGTACTTC	TRBD2	TRBV28	few	TRBJ2-7